This T cell receptor beta chain derives from a study of sequential checkpoint blockade in melanoma. Overall study context: Patients were randomized 1:1 to nivolumab-then-ipilimumab or ipilimumab-then-nivolumab first-line. After both sequences, patients received maintenance nivolumab.

On this clone: This CDR3 is also generated by other DNA sequences in the sample.

As for treatment: randomized to nivolumab then ipilimumab (arm A) or the reverse (arm B). None of the patients previously received DNA-damaging chemotherapy. From thawed PBMCs, live CD3+CD8+ cells negative for CD19 and CD56 were sorted. The V gene lost 2 bases and the J gene lost 4 bases, with 6 bases spanning the gap. The CDR3 is 13 residues long. Per the germline V gene, CDR1 is SNHLY and CDR2 is FYNNEI. Profiling relied on immunoSEQ multiplex PCR, and the TCRdb table lists in-frame clones only, not all of them. The top ten hold about an eighth of the sample, which has about 28,000 clones, approximately 75% seen once.

The sequencing used CD8+ T cells sorted from blood (inferred from file names), collected from a patient given nivolumab and ipilimumab in sequence. The source of this sequence is a human donor with melanoma. This chain connects TRBV2 to TRBJ2-1; a weak D match, TRBD2 (6 bases). The chain's CDR3 is CASSESGYNEQFF. The DNA for the CDR3 is TGTGCCAGCAGTGAAAGCGGGTACAATGAGCAGTTCTTC.